The present T cell receptor beta chain was sequenced within a study of early T cells in non-severe SARS-CoV-2 infection. TCRdb fed the 5' RACE reads into MiXCR, producing one record per CDR3 protein. The data contain tens of thousands of distinct CDR3 sequences, less than 15% of them seen just once; the ten biggest clones take up about 4.2%. V lost 3 bases, J lost 0 bases, and 3 bases stayed unmatched. Germline V gives CDR1 PRHDT, CDR2 FYEKMQ (reference sequence). The CDR3 is made up of 15 amino acids. This receptor was taken from an adult who was a healthcare worker with PCR-confirmed SARS-CoV-2 infection or an uninfected control (not recorded which). Sequencing was done on a sample of whole blood. The V call is TRBV13, the J call TRBJ1-1, with TRBD1 matching 8 bases. In DNA, the CDR3 is TGTGCCAGCAGCTTCCGACAGGGGTTGAACACTGAAGCTTTCTTT. As protein: CASSFRQGLNTEAFF. Combining the CDR3 with reference TRBV13 and TRBJ1-1 gives the whole variable domain AAGVIQSPRHLIKEKRETATLKCYPIPRHDTVYWYQQGPGQDPQFLISFYEKMQSDKGSIPDRFSAQQFSDYHSELNMSSLELGDSALYFCASSFRQGLNTEAFFGQGTRLTVV.